This T cell receptor beta chain was identified during a study of human T cells and chemical hapten exposure (dated by TCRdb to the early 2020s). Notes on the research overall: For sensitization, 2% DPC in acetone was applied to a roughly 2 cm by roughly 2 cm area of upper inner arm skin. This study followed changes in the peripheral blood TCR repertoire in vivo during primary and secondary sensitization of alopecia patients to the hapten diphenylcyclopropenone (DPC). Patch testing on the upper back used Finn chambers containing 0.01% DPC, with scoring done after 6 days according to International Contact Dermatitis Research Group standards. The patient cohort, mostly female, included alopecia areata with under or over 50% scalp involvement, alopecia totalis and alopecia universalis. Libraries were pooled for sequencing, and variation in per-sample TCR yields was attributed mainly to small differences in library volumes within the pool. Weekly therapeutic DPC doses were additionally applied to the scalp of patients throughout the roughly 24-week study period. Blood samples were taken from patients before sensitization (week 0) and then at 2, 6 and about 24 weeks after DPC sensitization. Twenty-nine alopecia patients gave blood for TCR sequencing at one to four time points (pre-sensitization, 2, 6 and 24 weeks).

Libraries were constructed by RACE. Sequencing used a NextSeq 500. During library preparation, unique molecular identifiers were attached to individual cDNA molecules so that TCRs could be counted in a quantitative, reproducible way. Each blood RNA sample was used to sequence both TCR alpha and TCR beta chains. The paper's processing steps were these. Samples had a median of 95,638 TCRs, with a range from about 23,224 to 750,000. V, J and CDR3 annotation of the TCR reads was performed with the Decombinator software suite. For the PS versus PT1 abundance plots, all samples were subsampled to the same number of TCRs (28,000). TCRs were defined as expanded if absent before sensitization and observed at least eight times at the 2-week time point. In TCRdb, the public reads were trimmed at Q25 with fastp and aligned with MiXCR, with productive beta chains retained. Each CDR3 protein appears once, grouped with its most common genes and DNA. These V and J calls originate from TCRdb's pipeline instead of the authors' own analysis. This sample is represented by 350,000 or so distinct CDR3 sequences; approximately 6.9% of them were singletons. The ten largest clones represent approximately 8.9% of the sample.

The time point label here, explained by the study, means: patch test 1, 2 weeks after DPC sensitization. In the paper's terms, the treatment or condition label means: therapeutic diphenylcyclopropenone sensitization with weekly scalp DPC. Blood at each patch-test visit was drawn before the patch test was applied. To be eligible, patients had to be aged 18 to 70, diagnosed with alopecia and judged suitable for DPC therapy, while pregnant patients were excluded. Unfractionated whole blood was collected in Tempus Blood RNA tubes, and total RNA was extracted from that blood. For this clonotype: Its antigen is not yet known. No base quality values were provided; no much bigger clone lies one nucleotide off.

What the work shows at the level of the full study, not this receptor alone: Expanded TCRs formed significantly more large CDR3 similarity clusters than pre-sensitization or healthy control sets, consistent with antigen-driven responses. Because every patient had alopecia, a presumed autoimmune disease, the patients' immune response might differ from that of healthy individuals. DPC sensitization did not change how many TCRs were above 1 in 1000 frequency, and no evidence was found of alterations in global repertoire structure. After repeated subsampling, the strength of the expansion versus patch-test correlation and the threshold at which it became significant changed. Patch test score correlated positively with the number of PT1 expanded TCRs, reaching significance at thresholds 8, 16 and 32 but not at 4.

The CDR3 starts with the cysteine, ends with the phenylalanine, and has 17 residues. Just the 51-base CDR3 DNA is kept, in frame starting at base 1. V is reduced by 6 bases and J by 4 bases, leaving a spacing of 25 bases between them. The CDR1 and CDR2 encoded by the germline V gene (reference sequence) are MNHNY and SVGAGI. The rearrangement joined TRBV6-6 to TRBJ2-7, with an unclear D gene assignment. The sequenced sample was whole blood, obtained in connection with sensitization to the hapten diphenylcyclopropenone (DPC). The clonotype was recovered from a woman between 18 and 29 years old with alopecia areata. Some clones in this sample may be carry-over from other donors' samples. At the DNA level, the sequence is TGTGCCAGCAGCCCATATAGTATAGGGATCTCCCCATACGAGCAGTACTTC. Its protein reads: CASSPYSIGISPYEQYF.